Listed below are T cell receptor beta chains from one sample, sequenced in a study of blood T cell repertoires in COVID-19. Produced via immunoSEQ multiplex PCR; TCRdb's table is partial and in-frame only. The table lists roughly 250,000 clones, about 76% of them singletons. The sample was peripheral blood. The receptor set was obtained from a woman aged 55-69 years with active or convalescent COVID-19. The CDR3 runs from the conserved cysteine through the conserved F or W. The D gene is left open where the match is weak. Only some rows state a clone size, as once, few, many or a class for expanded clones.

cdr3_length	v_call	j_call	clone_size	d_call	cdr3_aa	cdr3_nt
15	TRBV5-1	TRBJ2-1	-	-	CASSLGRLNYNEQFF	TGCGCCAGCAGCTTGGGCAGGTTGAACTACAATGAGCAGTTCTTC
13	TRBV2	TRBJ1-5	-	-	CASSAGVDQPQHF	TGTGCCAGCAGTGCGGGAGTCGATCAGCCCCAGCATTTT
17	TRBV18	TRBJ1-1	-	TRBD1	CASSRETGAGGRTEAFF	TGTGCCAGCTCACGGGAGACAGGGGCAGGCGGTAGGACTGAAGCTTTCTTT
12	TRBV30	TRBJ2-7	-	TRBD2	CARSGAAYEQYF	TGTGCCCGTAGCGGGGCAGCCTACGAGCAGTACTTC
13	TRBV10-3	TRBJ2-3	-	-	CAISSLRTDTQYF	TGTGCCATCAGCTCCCTCCGCACAGATACGCAGTATTTT
15	TRBV6-6	TRBJ1-5	-	TRBD1	CASSYHPDRVQPQHF	TGTGCCAGCAGTTACCACCCGGACAGGGTTCAGCCCCAGCATTTT
12	TRBV27	TRBJ1-3	-	-	CASSLPGHTIYF	TGTGCCAGCAGTCTTCCGGGTCACACCATATATTTT
16	TRBV4-2	TRBJ2-5	-	TRBD2	CASSTAGGTHQETQYF	TGTGCCAGCAGCACGGCGGGGGGAACACACCAAGAGACCCAGTACTTC
18	TRBV11-3	TRBJ2-3	once	TRBD1	CASSLGTGVAFSTDTQYF	TGTGCCAGCAGCTTAGGGACAGGGGTCGCCTTTAGCACAGATACGCAGTATTTT
21	TRBV21-1	TRBJ1-2	-	-	CASSKAFQGRTVYSSNYGYTF	TGTGCCAGCAGCAAAGCCTTTCAAGGAAGGACAGTGTACTCCTCTAACTATGGCTACACCTTC
15	TRBV18	TRBJ2-7	once	TRBD1	CASSTGQGFSYEQYF	TGTGCCAGCTCAACCGGACAGGGATTCTCCTACGAGCAGTACTTC
13	TRBV29-1	TRBJ2-1	once	-	CSVEGSSYNEQFF	TGCAGCGTTGAAGGGAGCTCCTACAATGAGCAGTTCTTC
12	TRBV30	TRBJ1-1	-	-	CAWRSTGTEAFF	TGTGCCTGGAGGAGTACAGGGACTGAAGCTTTCTTT
14	TRBV6-6	TRBJ1-1	-	TRBD1	CASSRGTGRTEAFF	TGTGCCAGCAGCCGTGGGACAGGGCGAACTGAAGCTTTCTTT
16	TRBV4-1	TRBJ1-5	few	-	CASSQGGGRANQPQHF	TGCGCCAGCAGCCAAGGCGGAGGACGGGCTAATCAGCCCCAGCATTTT
15	TRBV7-2	TRBJ2-7	-	TRBD1	CASSLVGTALDEQYF	TGTGCCAGCAGCTTAGTCGGGACAGCCTTGGACGAGCAGTACTTC
14	TRBV5-1	TRBJ2-7	-	TRBD1	CASSWGQGDQEQYF	TGCGCCAGCAGCTGGGGACAGGGGGATCAGGAGCAGTACTTC
15	TRBV5-5	TRBJ1-2	-	-	CASSDMPDSNYGYTF	TGTGCCAGCAGCGATATGCCAGATTCTAACTATGGCTACACCTTC
15	TRBV9	TRBJ1-3	-	-	CASSVGGGSGNTIYF	TGTGCCAGCAGCGTCGGGGGGGGCTCTGGAAACACCATATATTTT
14	TRBV5-4	TRBJ1-1	-	TRBD1	CASSPQGPNTEAFF	TGTGCCAGCAGCCCACAGGGGCCCAACACTGAAGCTTTCTTT
14	TRBV6-5	TRBJ1-1	-	-	CASSYSQGGTEAFF	TGTGCCAGCAGTTACTCGCAGGGAGGCACTGAAGCTTTCTTT
16	TRBV7-2	TRBJ2-3	-	TRBD2	CASSFRGGPGTDTQYF	TGTGCCAGCAGCTTCCGCGGGGGACCTGGGACAGATACGCAGTATTTT
15	TRBV2	TRBJ2-7	once	TRBD2	CASTPGGVGAEEQYF	TGTGCCAGCACCCCTGGGGGGGTCGGTGCGGAGGAGCAGTACTTC
18	TRBV19	TRBJ1-2	-	-	CASTPRGGFFPLSYGYTF	TGTGCCAGTACCCCCAGAGGAGGGTTTTTTCCCCTGAGCTATGGCTACACCTTC
14	TRBV28	TRBJ2-5	-	TRBD1	CASGQVFTGETQYF	TGTGCCAGCGGACAGGTCTTCACCGGGGAGACCCAGTACTTC
14	TRBV6-4	TRBJ2-3	-	-	CASSDSPDTDTQYF	TGTGCCAGCAGTGACTCTCCAGACACAGATACGCAGTATTTT